The 15 T cell receptor beta chains reported below all come from one sample, sequenced in a study of blood T cells in healthy people across ages. Next came a second PCR, run for about 7 to 12 cycles, which used a sample-barcoded 5' primer along with a J-beta primer mix. TCRdb analysed the 5' RACE reads with MiXCR anew, one entry per CDR3 protein. Of approximately 800,000 distinct CDR3 sequences listed, about 25% were seen once; the top ten hold more than 3%. These sequences were also reported in another study, on T cells of mothers and their children.

The sequenced sample was blood. The receptors were gathered from a boy younger than 18 in good health.

The gene calls are TRBV7-8 and TRBJ2-7, with D tentatively TRBD1 (5 bases). CDR3 size: 14 residues. CDR1 is SGHVS, CDR2 FQNEAQ, per germline. Between the trimmed V and J ends, which lost 1 base and 7 bases, there was a span of 14 bases. The DNA of the CDR3 is TGTGCCAGCAGCTTAGGTGGGGCTCGCCCAGAGCAGTACTTC. It yields the protein CASSLGGARPEQYF.

This clonotype was detected only a few times. CDR3 residues: CASSQPGRTLAKNIQYF. CDR3 DNA: TGCGCCAGCAGCCAACCCGGACGGACCCTAGCCAAAAACATTCAGTACTTC. The J gene is TRBJ2-4, the V gene TRBV4-1; D not certain. V lost 2 bases and J 0 bases, leaving 14 bases between the germline ends. The V gene's germline CDR1 is MGHRA and CDR2 YSYEKL. The CDR3 runs to 17 residues.

This clonotype turned up a few times. The V call is TRBV12-3 or TRBV12-4, the J call TRBJ1-4; the D is unclear. Trimming left V 3 bases short and J 2 bases short, with 4 bases between. CDR3 length equals 13 residues. The CDR3 DNA is TGTGCCAGCAGTTTCACCACTAATGAAAAACTGTTTTTT. As protein: CASSFTTNEKLFF.

This clonotype showed up just a few times. The genes are TRBV29-1 and TRBJ2-5; 8 bases map to TRBD2. The DNA end is more similar to TRBJ2-7, so the J call may be wrong. Germline V gene sequence: CDR1 SQVTM, CDR2 ANQGSEA. The CDR3 loop spans 14 amino acids. The CDR3, as DNA: TGCAGCGTTGAAGAGGGTAGCGGGACCTACGAGCAGTACTTC. Its translation is CSVEEGSGTYEQYF.

The V gene is TRBV20-1, the J gene TRBJ2-5, with D possibly being TRBD2 (7 bases). The tail of the sequence fits TRBJ2-7 better, so the J call may be wrong. Germline V CDR1 and CDR2: DFQATT, SNEGSKA (reference sequence). The CDR3 is 15 amino acids. The CDR3 bases are TGCAGTGCAGAAGATACGGGGGGCCCTCCCTACGAGCAGTACTTC. The encoded protein is CSAEDTGGPPYEQYF.

This clonotype came up a few times. This chain joins TRBV5-5 and TRBJ1-1, with TRBD1 matching 8 bases. J was trimmed by 5 bases and V by 2 bases; bases with no gene match: 8. Per the germline V gene, CDR1 is SGHKS and CDR2 is YYEKEE (reference sequence). CDR3 size: 15 residues. CDR3 DNA sequence: TGTGCCAGCAGCTTTAATGTCAGGGGGCGGACTGAAGCTTTCTTT. Translating gives CASSFNVRGRTEAFF.

The chain joins TRBV7-8 to TRBJ2-2, with 12 bases matching TRBD1. The V gene's germline CDR1 is SGHVS and CDR2 FQNEAQ. The CDR3 consists of 16 residues. Trimming cost V 5 bases and J 4 bases; bases outside gene matches: 5. CDR3 sequence (DNA): TGTGCCAGCAGCCTTCCGGGACAGGGGGCCACCGGGGAGCTGTTTTTT. Translated, it gives CASSLPGQGATGELFF.

The chain couples TRBV27 to TRBJ2-1; 7 positions match TRBD1. The CDR3 is made up of 18 amino acids. Germline V CDR1 and CDR2: MNHEY, SMNVEV (reference sequence). V trimming: 2 bases; J trimming: 6 bases; junction bases outside the gene matches: 16. The CDR3 sequence is CASSLVFWDSPFSNEQFF. The CDR3 coding sequence is TGTGCCAGCAGTTTAGTATTCTGGGACAGCCCGTTTTCCAATGAGCAGTTCTTC.

The J gene is TRBJ2-1, the V gene TRBV20-1; D is unresolved. TRBJ2-7 matches the DNA end more closely, so the J call is doubtful. Germline CDR1 DFQATT, CDR2 SNEGSKA (reference sequence). The length of the CDR3 is 16 residues. The CDR3 reads CSARDWFRAGLSEQYF. The CDR3 nucleotides read TGCAGTGCTAGAGATTGGTTTCGTGCTGGGCTTAGCGAGCAGTACTTC.

V and J are TRBV4-2 and TRBJ2-7; 7 nucleotides match TRBD2. The CDR3 covers 13 residues. Germline CDR1 and CDR2: LGHNA and YNFKEQ. V lost 4 bases and J lost 6; bases outside the gene matches: 6. The DNA for the CDR3 is TGTGCCAGCAGCCCGAGCGGGGTTAGCGAGCAGTACTTC. Protein: CASSPSGVSEQYF.

The chain uses TRBV9 and TRBJ1-2; no clear D gene. There are 14 residues in the CDR3. Germline V gene sequence: CDR1 SGDLS, CDR2 YYNGEE. Trimming cost V 4 bases and J 4 bases, with 14 bases left between them. CDR3 DNA: TGTGCCAGCAGCCCTAGCCCTATCGGCTATGGCTACACCTTC. It is translated as CASSPSPIGYGYTF.

The chain couples TRBV20-1 to TRBJ1-1; D is uncertain. The CDR3 has 11 amino acids. V gave up 5 bases and J gave up 5 bases, with 9 bases separating them. The germline gives CDR1 DFQATT, CDR2 SNEGSKA (reference sequence). The CDR3 loop is CSAFSGTEAFF. CDR3 DNA sequence: TGCAGTGCTTTTAGTGGGACTGAAGCTTTCTTT.

This clonotype showed up just a few times. The J gene is TRBJ1-2, the V gene TRBV6-5, with D unclear. The CDR3 sequence is 13 residues long. The ends were cut back, 2 bases at V and 3 bases at J, with 7 bases in the middle. Per germline, CDR1 MNHEY and CDR2 SVGAGI. In nucleotides, the CDR3 is TGTGCCAGCAGTTACGGGATCTACTATGGCTACACCTTC. It specifies CASSYGIYYGYTF.

This clonotype has only one observation. The CDR3 nucleotides are TGTGCCAGCAGCTTACCGGGAGCCAAAGGGGACCAAGAGACCCAGTACTTC. This codes for CASSLPGAKGDQETQYF. The chain recombines TRBV7-8 with TRBJ2-5; D is possibly TRBD2 (6 bases). Germline loops: CDR1 SGHVS, CDR2 FQNEAQ. Deletions cut 2 bases from V and 0 bases from J, with 16 bases between. This CDR3 is 17 amino acids long.

This clonotype turned up a few times. V and J are TRBV20-1 and TRBJ1-5; D is possibly TRBD1 (5 bases). Between the trimmed V and J ends, which lost 4 bases and 4 bases, there was a span of 8 bases. CDR1 and CDR2 from the germline V gene are DFQATT and SNEGSKA (reference sequence). The length of the CDR3 is 12 residues. CDR3 DNA: TGCAGTGCTATACGGGGGAATCAGCCCCAGCATTTT. This gives the protein CSAIRGNQPQHF.